One and the same sample provided the 9 T cell receptor beta chains below, sequenced in a study of blood T cell repertoires in COVID-19. The assay was immunoSEQ multiplex PCR, and TCRdb's table has in-frame clones only and misses some. The repertoire has some 300,000 clones, around 89% of them found once; the top ten carry 5.5% to 8%. Sequenced sample: peripheral blood. All receptors derive from a woman aged 50 to 65 with COVID-19, enrolled during active disease.

This clone has only one observation. V gene TRBV14 combines with J gene TRBJ2-3; 7 nucleotides line up with TRBD2. The ends lost 9 bases at V and 2 bases at J; junction bases unmatched: 11. The CDR3 runs to 15 residues. Per germline, CDR1 SGHDN and CDR2 FVKESK. CDR3 in DNA: TGTGCCAGTAGAATTAGCGGGCGCCACACAGATACGCAGTATTTT. Translation gives CASRISGRHTDTQYF.

The chain recombines TRBV7-2 with TRBJ1-5; D is unresolved. Germline CDR1 SGHTA, CDR2 FQGNSA. This CDR3 has 12 amino acids. The V end lost 2 bases, the J end lost 4 bases, and 3 bases lay between the germline ends. This chain's CDR3 is CASSLLNQPQHF. The CDR3 nucleotides are TGTGCCAGCAGCTTATTAAATCAGCCCCAGCATTTT.

The chain uses TRBV5-4 and TRBJ1-2, with 7 bases identical to TRBD1. Germline CDR1 is SGHNT and CDR2 is YYREEE (reference sequence). The ends lost 0 bases at V and 8 bases at J; junction bases unmatched: 7. This CDR3 is built from 14 residues. CDR3 amino acids: CASSLGQGVGGYTF. The DNA of the CDR3 is TGTGCCAGCAGCTTGGGGCAGGGGGTCGGAGGCTACACCTTC.

The J gene is TRBJ2-1, the V gene TRBV7-2, with TRBD2 identical over 11 bases. The CDR3 has 15 residues. With 3 bases clipped from V and 8 bases from J, the junction kept 6 bases outside the gene matches. Germline V gene sequence: CDR1 SGHTA, CDR2 FQGNSA. Here the CDR3 reads CASSLRLAGNYEQFF. The DNA of the CDR3 is TGTGCCAGCAGCTTGAGACTAGCGGGAAACTATGAGCAGTTCTTC.

CDR3 amino acids: CASSSGPLAHEQYF. DNA of the CDR3: TGTGCCAGCAGTAGCGGACCGCTCGCACACGAGCAGTACTTC. The chain has TRBV27 and TRBJ2-7; TRBD2 is a possible D gene (5 bases). The CDR3 sequence is 14 residues long. Germline assignment: CDR1 MNHEY and CDR2 SMNVEV (reference sequence). Trimming stripped 5 bases from V and 5 bases from J, with 16 bases between.

V and J are TRBV11-3 and TRBJ2-3; 7 nucleotides agree with TRBD2. The CDR3 has 15 amino acids. Per the germline V gene, CDR1 is SGHNT and CDR2 is YENEEA. Losses at the gene ends were 3 bases for V and 2 bases for J; bases not matched to a gene: 5. The CDR3 loop is CASSLASGYTDTQYF. CDR3 sequence (DNA): TGTGCCAGCAGCTTGGCTAGCGGATACACAGATACGCAGTATTTT.

The V gene is TRBV29-1, the J gene TRBJ1-1, with D possibly TRBD1 on 6 matching bases. The CDR3 has 12 amino acids. The V end was cut by 6 bases, the J end by 4 bases, with 12 bases between. In germline, CDR1 is SQVTM, CDR2 ANQGSEA. This CDR3 is CSVGTGSTEAFF. DNA for the CDR3: TGCAGCGTCGGTACAGGGTCCACTGAAGCTTTCTTT.

The CDR3 DNA is TGCGCCAGCAGCCTGACTAGCAGCCGCACAGATACGCAGTATTTT. It yields the protein CASSLTSSRTDTQYF. V is TRBV5-1 and J is TRBJ2-3; 7 nucleotides match TRBD2. Per the germline V gene, CDR1 is SGHRS and CDR2 is YFSETQ. Unmatched junction bases numbered 6, after V lost 4 bases and J lost 1 base. CDR3 length equals 15 residues.

The chain combines TRBV5-4 with TRBJ2-1, with 13 bases matching TRBD2. The CDR3 loop spans 12 amino acids. CDR1 is SGHNT, CDR2 YYREEE, per germline (reference sequence). After removal of 4 bases from V and 16 bases from J, the junction contained 5 bases not matched to a gene. CDR3 sequence: CASSGGTSGNFF. As DNA, the CDR3 is TGTGCCAGCAGCGGGGGGACTAGCGGGAATTTCTTC. Filled out from reference TRBV5-4 and TRBJ2-1, the complete variable domain reads ETGVTQSPTHLIKTRGQQVTLRCSSQSGHNTVSWYQQALGQGPQFIFQYYREEENGRGNFPPRFSGLQFPNYSSELNVNALELDDSALYLCASSGGTSGNFFGPGTRLTVL.